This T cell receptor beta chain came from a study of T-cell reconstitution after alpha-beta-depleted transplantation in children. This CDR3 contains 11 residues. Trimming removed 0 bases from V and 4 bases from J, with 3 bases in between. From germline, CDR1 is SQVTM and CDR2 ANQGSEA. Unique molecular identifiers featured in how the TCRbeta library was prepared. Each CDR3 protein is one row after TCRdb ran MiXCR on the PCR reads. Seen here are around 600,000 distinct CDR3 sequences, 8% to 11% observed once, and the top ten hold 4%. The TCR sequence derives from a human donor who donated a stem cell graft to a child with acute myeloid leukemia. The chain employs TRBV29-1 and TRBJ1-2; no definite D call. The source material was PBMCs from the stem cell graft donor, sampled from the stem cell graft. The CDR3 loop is CSVEDFYGYTF. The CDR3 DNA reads TGCAGCGTTGAAGACTTCTATGGCTACACCTTC.